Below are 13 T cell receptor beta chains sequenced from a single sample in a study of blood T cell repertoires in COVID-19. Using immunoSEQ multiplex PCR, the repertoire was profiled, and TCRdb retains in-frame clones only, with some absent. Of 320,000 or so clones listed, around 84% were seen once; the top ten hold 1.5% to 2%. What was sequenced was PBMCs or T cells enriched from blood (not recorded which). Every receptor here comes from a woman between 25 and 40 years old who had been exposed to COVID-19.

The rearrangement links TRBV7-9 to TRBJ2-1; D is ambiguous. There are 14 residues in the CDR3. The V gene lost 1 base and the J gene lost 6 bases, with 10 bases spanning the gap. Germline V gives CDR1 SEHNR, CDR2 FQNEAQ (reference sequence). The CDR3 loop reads CASSLEQVLNEQFF. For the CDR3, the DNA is TGTGCCAGCAGCTTAGAGCAGGTTCTCAATGAGCAGTTCTTC.

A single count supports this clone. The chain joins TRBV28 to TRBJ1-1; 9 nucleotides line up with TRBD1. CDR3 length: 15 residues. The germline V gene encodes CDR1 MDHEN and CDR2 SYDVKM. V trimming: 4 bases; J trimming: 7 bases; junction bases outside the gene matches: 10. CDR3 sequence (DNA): TGTGCCAGCAGTTCACCACAGGGGGCGCTGGATGAAGCTTTCTTT. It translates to CASSSPQGALDEAFF.

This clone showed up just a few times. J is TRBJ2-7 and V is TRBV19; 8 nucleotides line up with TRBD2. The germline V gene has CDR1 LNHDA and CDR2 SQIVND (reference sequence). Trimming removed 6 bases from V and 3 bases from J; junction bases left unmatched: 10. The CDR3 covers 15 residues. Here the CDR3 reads CASSNSGEFHYEQYF. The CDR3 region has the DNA TGTGCCAGTAGCAATAGCGGGGAATTCCACTACGAGCAGTACTTC.

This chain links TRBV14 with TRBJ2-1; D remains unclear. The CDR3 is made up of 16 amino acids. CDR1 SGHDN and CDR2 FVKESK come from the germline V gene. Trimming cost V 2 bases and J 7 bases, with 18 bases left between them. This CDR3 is CASSQKFLPRGNEQFF. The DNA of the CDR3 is TGTGCCAGCAGCCAAAAGTTCTTGCCCCGCGGAAATGAGCAGTTCTTC.

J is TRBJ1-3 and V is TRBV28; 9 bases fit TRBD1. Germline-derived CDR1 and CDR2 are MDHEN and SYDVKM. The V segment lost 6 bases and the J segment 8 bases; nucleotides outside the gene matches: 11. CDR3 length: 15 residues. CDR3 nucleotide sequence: TGTGCCAGCAGCCTTGGGACAGGGAGTGAAGACACCATATATTTT. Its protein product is CASSLGTGSEDTIYF.

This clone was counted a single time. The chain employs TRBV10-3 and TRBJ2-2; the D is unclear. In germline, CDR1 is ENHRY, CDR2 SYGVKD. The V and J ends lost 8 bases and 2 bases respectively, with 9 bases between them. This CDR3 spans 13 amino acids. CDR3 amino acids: CAIGPRNTGELFF. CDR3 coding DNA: TGTGCCATCGGGCCGCGTAACACCGGGGAGCTGTTTTTT.

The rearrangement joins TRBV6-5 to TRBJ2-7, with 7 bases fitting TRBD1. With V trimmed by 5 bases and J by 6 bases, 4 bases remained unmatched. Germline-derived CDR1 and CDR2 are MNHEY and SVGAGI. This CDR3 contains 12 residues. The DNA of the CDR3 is TGTGCCAGCAGTCACAGGGGAGCCGAGCAGTACTTC. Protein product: CASSHRGAEQYF.

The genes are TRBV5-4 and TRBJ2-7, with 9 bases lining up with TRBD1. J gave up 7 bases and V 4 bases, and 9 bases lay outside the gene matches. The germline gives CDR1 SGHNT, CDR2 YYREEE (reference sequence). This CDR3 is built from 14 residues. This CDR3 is CASSLLTGGDEQYF. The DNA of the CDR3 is TGTGCCAGCAGCCTCCTAACAGGGGGCGATGAGCAGTACTTC.

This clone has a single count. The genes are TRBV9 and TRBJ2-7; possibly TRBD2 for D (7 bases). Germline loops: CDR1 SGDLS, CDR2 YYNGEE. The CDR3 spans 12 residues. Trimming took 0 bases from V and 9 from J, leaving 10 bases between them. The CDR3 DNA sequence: TGTGCCAGCAGCGTAGAGGGGGGGCCGCAGTACTTC. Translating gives CASSVEGGPQYF.

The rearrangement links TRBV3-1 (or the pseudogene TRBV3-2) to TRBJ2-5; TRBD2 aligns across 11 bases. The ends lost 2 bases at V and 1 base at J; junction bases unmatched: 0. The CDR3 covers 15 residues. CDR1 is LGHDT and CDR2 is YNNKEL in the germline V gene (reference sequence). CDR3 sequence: CASSQLAGGQETQYF. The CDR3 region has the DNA TGTGCCAGCAGCCAACTAGCGGGGGGCCAAGAGACCCAGTACTTC.

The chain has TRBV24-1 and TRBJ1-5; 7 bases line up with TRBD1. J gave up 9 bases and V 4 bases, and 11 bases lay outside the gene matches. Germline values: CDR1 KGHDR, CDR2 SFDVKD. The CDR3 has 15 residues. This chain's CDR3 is CATSDSDRVSMPQHF. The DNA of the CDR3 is TGTGCCACCAGTGACTCAGACAGGGTGAGCATGCCCCAGCATTTT.

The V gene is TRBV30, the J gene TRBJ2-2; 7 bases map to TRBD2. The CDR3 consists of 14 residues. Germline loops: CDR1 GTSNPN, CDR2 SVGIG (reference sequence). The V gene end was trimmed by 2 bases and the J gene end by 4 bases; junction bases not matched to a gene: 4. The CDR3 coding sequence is TGTGCCTGGAGTTTCGGGGGGAGCACCGGGGAGCTGTTTTTT. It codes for CAWSFGGSTGELFF.

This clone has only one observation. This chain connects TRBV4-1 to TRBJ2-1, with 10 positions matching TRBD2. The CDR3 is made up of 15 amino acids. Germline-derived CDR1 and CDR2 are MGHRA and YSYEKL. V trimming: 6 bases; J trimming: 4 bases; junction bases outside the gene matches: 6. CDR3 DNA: TGCGCCAGCAGAGAGGGGACTAGCGAATACAATGAGCAGTTCTTC. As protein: CASREGTSEYNEQFF.